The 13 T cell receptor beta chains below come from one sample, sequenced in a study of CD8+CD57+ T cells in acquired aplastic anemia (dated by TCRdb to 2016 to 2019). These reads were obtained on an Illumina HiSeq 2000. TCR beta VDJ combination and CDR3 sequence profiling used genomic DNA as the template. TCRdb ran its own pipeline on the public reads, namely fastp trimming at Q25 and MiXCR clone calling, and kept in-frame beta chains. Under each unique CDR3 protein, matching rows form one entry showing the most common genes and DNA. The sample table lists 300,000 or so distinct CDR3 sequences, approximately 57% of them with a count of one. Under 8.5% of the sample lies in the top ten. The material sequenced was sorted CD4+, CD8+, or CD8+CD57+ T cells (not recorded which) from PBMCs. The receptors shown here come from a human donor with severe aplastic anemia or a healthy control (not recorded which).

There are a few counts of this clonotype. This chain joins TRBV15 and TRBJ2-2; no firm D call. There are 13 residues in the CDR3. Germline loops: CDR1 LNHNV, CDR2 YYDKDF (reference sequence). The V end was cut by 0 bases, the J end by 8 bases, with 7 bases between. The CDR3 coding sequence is TGTGCCACCAGCAGAGATGTGGGTGGGGAGCTGTTTTTT. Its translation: CATSRDVGGELFF.

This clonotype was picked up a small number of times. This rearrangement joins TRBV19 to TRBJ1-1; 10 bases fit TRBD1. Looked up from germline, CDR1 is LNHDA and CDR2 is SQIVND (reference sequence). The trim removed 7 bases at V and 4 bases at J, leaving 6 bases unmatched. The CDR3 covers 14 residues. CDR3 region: CASTRQGAGTEAFF. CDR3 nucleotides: TGTGCCAGTACTCGACAGGGGGCGGGCACTGAAGCTTTCTTT.

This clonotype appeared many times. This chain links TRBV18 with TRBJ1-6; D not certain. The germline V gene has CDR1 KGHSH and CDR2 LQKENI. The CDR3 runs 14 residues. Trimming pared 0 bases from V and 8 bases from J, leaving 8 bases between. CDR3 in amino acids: CASSPPVRYSPLHF. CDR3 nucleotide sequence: TGTGCCAGCTCACCACCGGTCAGATATTCACCCCTCCACTTT.

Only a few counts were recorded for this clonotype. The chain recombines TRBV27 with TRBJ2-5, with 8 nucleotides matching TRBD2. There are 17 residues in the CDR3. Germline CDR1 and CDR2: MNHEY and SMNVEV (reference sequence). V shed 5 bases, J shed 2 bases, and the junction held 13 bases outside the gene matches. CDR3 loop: CASSHPRVAGGQETQYF. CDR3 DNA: TGTGCCAGCAGTCACCCTAGAGTGGCGGGGGGACAAGAGACCCAGTACTTC.

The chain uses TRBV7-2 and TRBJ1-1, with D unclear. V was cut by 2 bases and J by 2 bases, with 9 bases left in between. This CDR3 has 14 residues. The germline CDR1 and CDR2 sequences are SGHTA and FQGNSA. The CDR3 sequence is CASSLSDGNTEAFF. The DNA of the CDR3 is TGTGCCAGCAGCTTATCGGACGGAAACACTGAAGCTTTCTTT.

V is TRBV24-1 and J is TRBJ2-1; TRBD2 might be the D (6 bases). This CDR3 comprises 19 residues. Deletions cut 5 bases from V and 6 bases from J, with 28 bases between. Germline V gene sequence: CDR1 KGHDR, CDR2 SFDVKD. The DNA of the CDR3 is TGTGCCACCAGTGCCTCGTTTAGCGGAGGTACTTCGCTAGGCAATGAGCAGTTCTTC. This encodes CATSASFSGGTSLGNEQFF.

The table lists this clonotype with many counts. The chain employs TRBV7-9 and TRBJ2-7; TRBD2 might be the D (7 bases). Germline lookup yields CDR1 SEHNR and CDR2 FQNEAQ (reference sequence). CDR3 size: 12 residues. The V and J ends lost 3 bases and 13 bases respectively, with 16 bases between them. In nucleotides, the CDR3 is TGTGCCAGCAGCTTGGGGGGGGGGCAGGGTTACTTC. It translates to CASSLGGGQGYF.

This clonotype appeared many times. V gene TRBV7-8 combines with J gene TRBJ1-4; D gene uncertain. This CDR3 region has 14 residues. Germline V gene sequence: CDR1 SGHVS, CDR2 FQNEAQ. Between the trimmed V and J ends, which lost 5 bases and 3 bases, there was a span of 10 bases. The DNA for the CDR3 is TGTGCCAGCAGCGAAGGAAGTGCTAATGAAAAACTGTTTTTT. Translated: CASSEGSANEKLFF.

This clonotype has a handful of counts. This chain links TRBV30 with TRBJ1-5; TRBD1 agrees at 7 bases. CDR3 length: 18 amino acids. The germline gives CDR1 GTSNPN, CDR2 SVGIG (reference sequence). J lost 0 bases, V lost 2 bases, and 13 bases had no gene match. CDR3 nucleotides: TGTGCCTGGAGTCTACACTTGACAGGGACCCTTAGCAATCAGCCCCAGCATTTT. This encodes CAWSLHLTGTLSNQPQHF.

Written as DNA, the CDR3 is TGTGCCACCAGCTCAACTCGTATATGGGACAGGGATTCTAACACTGAAGCTTTCTTT. Protein: CATSSTRIWDRDSNTEAFF. J is TRBJ1-1 and V is TRBV15; 9 bases are a match to TRBD1. The ends lost 5 bases at V and 2 bases at J; junction bases unmatched: 18. CDR1 and CDR2 (germline): LNHNV, YYDKDF (reference sequence). This CDR3 is 19 amino acids long.

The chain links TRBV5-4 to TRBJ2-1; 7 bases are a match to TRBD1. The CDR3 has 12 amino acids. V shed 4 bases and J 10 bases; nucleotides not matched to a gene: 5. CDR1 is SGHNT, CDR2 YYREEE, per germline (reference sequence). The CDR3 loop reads CASSPGQPEQFF. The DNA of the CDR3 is TGTGCCAGCAGCCCGGGACAGCCAGAGCAGTTCTTC.

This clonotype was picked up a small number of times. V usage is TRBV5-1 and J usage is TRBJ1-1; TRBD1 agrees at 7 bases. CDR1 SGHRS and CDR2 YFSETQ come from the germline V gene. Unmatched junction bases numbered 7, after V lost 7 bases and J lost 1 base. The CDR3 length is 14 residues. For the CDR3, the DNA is TGCGCCAGCGGATCGGGACAGTCGAACACTGAAGCTTTCTTT. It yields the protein CASGSGQSNTEAFF.

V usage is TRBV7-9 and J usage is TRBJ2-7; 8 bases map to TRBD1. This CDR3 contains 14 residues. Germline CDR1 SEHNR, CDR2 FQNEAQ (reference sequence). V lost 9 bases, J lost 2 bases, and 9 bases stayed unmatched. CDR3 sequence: CASKRQGPPYEQYF. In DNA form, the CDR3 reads TGTGCCAGTAAACGACAGGGGCCCCCCTACGAGCAGTACTTC. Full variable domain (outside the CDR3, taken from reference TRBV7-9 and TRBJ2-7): DTGVSQNPRHKITKRGQNVTFRCDPISEHNRLYWYRQTLGQGPEFLTYFQNEAQLEKSRLLSDRFSAERPKGSFSTLEIQRTEQGDSAMYLCASKRQGPPYEQYFGPGTRLTVT.